These T cell receptor beta chains were read from a single sample in a study of T cell responses to AZD1222 COVID-19 vaccine. The protocol was immunoSEQ multiplex PCR, while the TCRdb copy is restricted to in-frame clones and leaves out a portion. The repertoire holds about 130,000 clones, around 86% seen once, with 6.3% in the top ten. Sequencing used peripheral blood, obtained on day 0 of AZD1222 vaccination. The receptor source for this set is an adult in good health. The CDR3 runs from the conserved cysteine through the conserved F or W. A D gene is named only where the DNA matches it firmly. Some rows have no size entry. The others give once, few or many, or a class for an expanded clone.

TRBV6-2/TRBV6-3	TRBJ1-1	18	-	-	TGTGCCAGCAGTTATACCCAAAGTCGGCGGGGGATGAGGACTGAAGCTTTCTTT	CASSYTQSRRGMRTEAFF
TRBV6-1	TRBJ1-5	16	-	-	TGTGCCAGCAGTGAAACAGAACAGGTGTACGGTCAGCCCCAGCATTTT	CASSETEQVYGQPQHF
TRBV19	TRBJ1-1	15	-	-	TGTGCCAGTAGTCTCAGGGCCCTTATTCGCACTGAAGCTTTCTTT	CASSLRALIRTEAFF
TRBV6-2/TRBV6-3	TRBJ2-5	13	-	-	TGTGCCAGCAGTTACGGCCAGAAAGAGACCCAGTACTTC	CASSYGQKETQYF
TRBV9	TRBJ1-2	15	-	TRBD1	TGTGCCAGCAGCGGAGGAATTAGACAGGGGAACCGCTACACCTTC	CASSGGIRQGNRYTF
TRBV5-8	TRBJ1-3	20	-	-	TGTGCCAGCCAACTTTTGCGCTTGGAAAGTCGAAGATTGACTGGAAACACCATATATTTT	CASQLLRLESRRLTGNTIYF
TRBV6-5	TRBJ1-1	14	-	TRBD1	TGTGCCAGCACCGTGACAGGGCTCGACACTGAAGCTTTCTTT	CASTVTGLDTEAFF
TRBV19	TRBJ1-2	14	once	TRBD1	TGTGCCAGTAGTAACCCGGGACAGGAGGAGGGCTACACCTTC	CASSNPGQEEGYTF
TRBV5-1	TRBJ1-1	16	-	-	TGCGCCAGCAGACTCTTTATTGGCAGAAAGAACACTGAAGCTTTCTTT	CASRLFIGRKNTEAFF
TRBV7-9	TRBJ1-5	14	-	-	TGTGCCAGCAGCTCCCTACTAGGCAATCAGCCCCAGCATTTT	CASSSLLGNQPQHF
TRBV7-6	TRBJ2-3	16	-	TRBD1	TGTGCCAGCAGGCCAGCCGGGACAGCCGGCACAGATACGCAGTATTTT	CASRPAGTAGTDTQYF
TRBV24-1	TRBJ2-1	12	-	TRBD1	TGTGCCACCAGTGACCAGGACAGGTCGAAGTTCTTC	CATSDQDRSKFF
TRBV6-5	TRBJ1-2	12	-	-	TGTGCCAGCAGTCAGGATGACTATGGCTACACCTTC	CASSQDDYGYTF
TRBV5-1	TRBJ1-1	12	-	-	TGCGCCAGCAGCCCCCCTGGCACTGAAGCTTTCTTT	CASSPPGTEAFF
TRBV4-1	TRBJ2-2	14	once	-	TGCGCCAGCAGCCCCAGTCCGAACACCGGGGAGCTGTTTTTT	CASSPSPNTGELFF
TRBV2	TRBJ1-1	16	once	TRBD1	TGTGCCAGCCAAGAGGGACAGGGGGCGCGGAACACTGAAGCTTTCTTT	CASQEGQGARNTEAFF
TRBV9	TRBJ2-3	17	once	-	TGTGCCAGCAGCGCGCCACAGAGAGGGCTTCTCACAGATACGCAGTATTTT	CASSAPQRGLLTDTQYF
TRBV5-1	TRBJ2-7	14	-	-	TGCGCCAGCAGCTTGGTGCAGGGGTCCTACGAGCAGTACTTC	CASSLVQGSYEQYF
TRBV7-8	TRBJ1-2	15	-	-	TGTGCCAGCAGCTTTGACAGTTTCATAATCTATGGCTACACCTTC	CASSFDSFIIYGYTF
TRBV12-3/TRBV12-4	TRBJ1-1	12	-	-	TGTGCCAGCAGTATAGGGGGGATTGAAGCTTTCTTT	CASSIGGIEAFF
TRBV10-1	TRBJ1-2	15	-	-	TGCGCCAGCTGGAGGAGGGTTTTGGGAAACTATGGCTACACCTTC	CASWRRVLGNYGYTF
TRBV10-2	TRBJ1-2	11	-	-	TGCGCCAGCAGAGCGAACTATGGCTACACCTTC	CASRANYGYTF
TRBV30	TRBJ2-1	14	few	TRBD2	TGTGCCTGGAGTGGGGGACTAGCGGTGGATGAGCAGTTCTTC	CAWSGGLAVDEQFF
TRBV7-8	TRBJ1-2	14	once	TRBD1	TGTGCCAGCACCAGGGGGGGGACTAACTATGGCTACACCTTC	CASTRGGTNYGYTF
TRBV5-1	TRBJ2-5	14	-	-	TGCGCCAGCAGGCGTAGCGATTCCCCAGAGACCCAGTACTTC	CASRRSDSPETQYF
TRBV7-2	TRBJ1-2	13	-	-	TGTGCCAGCAGCGTGGACCAGGTCTATGGCTACACCTTC	CASSVDQVYGYTF
TRBV7-2	TRBJ1-2	19	-	TRBD1	TGTGCCAGCAGCTTAGCGCTAGGGACACCAGGGGGGTTTAACTATGGCTACACCTTC	CASSLALGTPGGFNYGYTF
TRBV3-1/TRBV3-2	TRBJ1-6	16	-	-	TGTGCCAGCGGACGTACAGGATTATCCTATAATTCACCCCTCCACTTT	CASGRTGLSYNSPLHF
TRBV4-3	TRBJ2-1	13	once	TRBD2	TGCGCCAGCAGCCACCTAGCGGGGGGGGAGCAGTTCTTC	CASSHLAGGEQFF
TRBV4-2	TRBJ2-1	18	-	TRBD2	TGTGCCAGCAGCCGGGGACTAGCGGGGATTAACGGGTACAATGAGCAGTTCTTC	CASSRGLAGINGYNEQFF
TRBV18	TRBJ2-5	13	-	-	TGTGCCAGCTCACCACCGAACCAAGAGACCCAGTACTTC	CASSPPNQETQYF
TRBV29-1	TRBJ2-7	15	-	TRBD1	TGCAGCGCTAGCCGTGGGACAGAAATTTCCTACGAGCAGTACTTC	CSASRGTEISYEQYF
TRBV11-2	TRBJ1-2	14	-	-	TGTGCCAGCAGTCCTAACCCAGTGACAGGTGACTACACCTTC	CASSPNPVTGDYTF
TRBV5-5	TRBJ1-1	14	once	TRBD1	TGTGCCAGCAGCCCAGACAGGGTCCAAGCTGAAGCTTTCTTT	CASSPDRVQAEAFF
TRBV9	TRBJ1-2	17	-	TRBD1	TGTGCCAGCAGCGTGCTCCCGGGACAGGGGTTTGAATATGGCTACACCTTC	CASSVLPGQGFEYGYTF
TRBV7-2	TRBJ1-1	15	-	-	TGTGCCAGCAGCTTAGACTGGCAAATGAACACTGAAGCTTTCTTT	CASSLDWQMNTEAFF
TRBV29-1	TRBJ1-1	12	-	-	TGCAGCGTTACCGACCCGGGCACTGAAGCTTTCTTT	CSVTDPGTEAFF
TRBV5-4	TRBJ2-1	14	-	TRBD1	TGTGCCAGCAGCCGGACGGCCCCAGGGGGTGAGCAGTTCTTC	CASSRTAPGGEQFF
TRBV7-8	TRBJ1-2	13	-	TRBD1	TGTGCCAGCAGCCCCGGACAGGGGGCTGGCTACACCTTC	CASSPGQGAGYTF
TRBV15	TRBJ1-5	12	-	-	TGTGCCACCAGCAGAGATACTCAGCCCCAGCATTTT	CATSRDTQPQHF
TRBV5-8	TRBJ1-2	17	-	TRBD1	TGTGCCAGCAGCTTTACCGACGCTCAGGGGGCAAGGGATGGCTACACCTTC	CASSFTDAQGARDGYTF
TRBV7-9	TRBJ1-5	13	-	-	TGTGCCAGCAGCGTAGACAGTGATCAGCCCCAGCATTTT	CASSVDSDQPQHF
TRBV5-6	TRBJ2-7	11	-	-	TGTGCCAGCAGCGGGTACTACGAGCAGTACTTC	CASSGYYEQYF
TRBV7-2	TRBJ1-1	16	-	-	TGTGCCAGCAAGAAAGGGGAGGGCCTTTTTGGCACTGAAGCTTTCTTT	CASKKGEGLFGTEAFF
TRBV11-1	TRBJ1-6	14	-	TRBD1	TGTGCCAGCAGCCAGAACAGGGGGCGGTCACCCCTCCACTTT	CASSQNRGRSPLHF
TRBV6-5	TRBJ1-1	14	-	-	TGTGCCAGCAGTTTATCGAGGGGTAACACTGAAGCTTTCTTT	CASSLSRGNTEAFF
TRBV29-1	TRBJ1-1	13	-	-	TGCAGCGTTCTTAGGGAGGGTCCAGGGGAAGCTTTCTTT	CSVLREGPGEAFF
TRBV19	TRBJ1-1	16	-	-	TGTGCCAGTAGTATAGACGGGAGGGGGTTGAACACTGAAGCTTTCTTT	CASSIDGRGLNTEAFF
TRBV6-6	TRBJ2-6	13	-	-	TGTGCCAGCAGCTCCTCTGGGGCCAACGTCCTGACTTTC	CASSSSGANVLTF
TRBV19	TRBJ1-2	15	-	-	TGTGCCAGTAGAAGGATCTTTCAAAGGAGGTATGGCTACACCTTC	CASRRIFQRRYGYTF
TRBV2	TRBJ1-1	15	-	-	TGTGCCAGCAGTGAGTTTCTTCAGGGGAACACTGAAGCTTTCTTT	CASSEFLQGNTEAFF